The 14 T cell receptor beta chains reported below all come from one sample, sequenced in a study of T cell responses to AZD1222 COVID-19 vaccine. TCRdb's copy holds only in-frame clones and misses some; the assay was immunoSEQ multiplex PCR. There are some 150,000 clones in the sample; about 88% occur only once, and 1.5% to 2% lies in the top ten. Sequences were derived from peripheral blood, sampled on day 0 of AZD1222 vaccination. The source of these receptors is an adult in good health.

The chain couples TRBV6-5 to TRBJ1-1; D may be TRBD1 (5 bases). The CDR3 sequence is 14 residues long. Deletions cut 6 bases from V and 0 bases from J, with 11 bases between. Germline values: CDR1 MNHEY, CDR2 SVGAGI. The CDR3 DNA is TGTGCCAGCAGCTCTGGGACTTTGAACACTGAAGCTTTCTTT. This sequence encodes CASSSGTLNTEAFF.

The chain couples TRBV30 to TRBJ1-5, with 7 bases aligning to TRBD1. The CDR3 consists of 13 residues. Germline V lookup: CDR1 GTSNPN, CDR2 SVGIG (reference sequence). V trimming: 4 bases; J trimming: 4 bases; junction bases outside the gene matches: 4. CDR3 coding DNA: TGTGCCTGGAACAGGGGCGGTAATCAGCCCCAGCATTTT. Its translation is CAWNRGGNQPQHF.

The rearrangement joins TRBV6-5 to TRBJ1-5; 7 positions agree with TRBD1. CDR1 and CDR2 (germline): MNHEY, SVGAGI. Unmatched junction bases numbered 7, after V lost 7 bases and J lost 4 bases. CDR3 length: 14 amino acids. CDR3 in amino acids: CASTDRAINQPQHF. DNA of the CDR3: TGTGCCAGCACCGACAGGGCCATTAATCAGCCCCAGCATTTT.

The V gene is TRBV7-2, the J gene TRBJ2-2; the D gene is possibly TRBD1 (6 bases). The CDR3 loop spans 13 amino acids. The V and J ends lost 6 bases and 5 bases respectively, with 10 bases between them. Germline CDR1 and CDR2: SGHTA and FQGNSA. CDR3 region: CASSSRGTGELFF. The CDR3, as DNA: TGTGCCAGCAGTTCAAGGGGGACCGGGGAGCTGTTTTTT.

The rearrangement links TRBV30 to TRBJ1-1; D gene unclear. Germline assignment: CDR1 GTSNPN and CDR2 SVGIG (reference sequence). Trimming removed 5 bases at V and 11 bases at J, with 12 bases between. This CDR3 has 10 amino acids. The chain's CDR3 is CAWGERSAFF. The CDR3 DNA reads TGTGCCTGGGGGGAACGGTCGGCTTTCTTT. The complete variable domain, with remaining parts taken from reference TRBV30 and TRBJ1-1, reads SQTIHQWPATLVQPVGSPLSLECTVEGTSNPNLYWYRQAAGRGLQLLFYSVGIGQISSEVPQNLSASRPQDRQFILSSKKLLLSDSGFYLCAWGERSAFFGQGTRLTVV.

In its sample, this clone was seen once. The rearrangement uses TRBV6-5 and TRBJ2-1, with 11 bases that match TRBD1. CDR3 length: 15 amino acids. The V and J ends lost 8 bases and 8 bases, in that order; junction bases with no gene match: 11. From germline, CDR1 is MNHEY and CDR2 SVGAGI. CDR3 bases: TGTGCCAGCGGCGCCGGGACAGGGGGATCCGATGAGCAGTTCTTC. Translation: CASGAGTGGSDEQFF.

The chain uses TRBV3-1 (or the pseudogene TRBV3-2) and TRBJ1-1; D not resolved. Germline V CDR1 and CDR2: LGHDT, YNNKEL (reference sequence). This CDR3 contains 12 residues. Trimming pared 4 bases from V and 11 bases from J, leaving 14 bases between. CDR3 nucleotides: TGTGCCAGCAGCCCCCGGGCCCATGAGGCTTTCTTT. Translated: CASSPRAHEAFF.

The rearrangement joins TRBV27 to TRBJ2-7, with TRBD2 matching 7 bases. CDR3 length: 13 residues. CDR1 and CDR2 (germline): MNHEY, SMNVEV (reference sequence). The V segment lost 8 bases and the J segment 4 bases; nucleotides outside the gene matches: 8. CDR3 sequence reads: CASVGSGAYEQYF. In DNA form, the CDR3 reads TGTGCCAGCGTCGGAAGCGGGGCATACGAGCAGTACTTC.

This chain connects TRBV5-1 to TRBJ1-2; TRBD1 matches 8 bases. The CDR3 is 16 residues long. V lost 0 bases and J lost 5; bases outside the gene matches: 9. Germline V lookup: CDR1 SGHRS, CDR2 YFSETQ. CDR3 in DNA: TGCGCCAGCAGCTTGGGAAATCAGGGGGCCGGTTATGGCTACACCTTC. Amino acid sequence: CASSLGNQGAGYGYTF.

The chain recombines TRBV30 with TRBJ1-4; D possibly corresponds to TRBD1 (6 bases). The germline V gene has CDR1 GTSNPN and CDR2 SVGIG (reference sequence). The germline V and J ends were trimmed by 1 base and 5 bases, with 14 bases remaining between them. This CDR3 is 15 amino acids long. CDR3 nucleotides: TGTGCCTGGAGTGCTCACAGGGATTTAAATGAAAAACTGTTTTTT. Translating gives CAWSAHRDLNEKLFF.

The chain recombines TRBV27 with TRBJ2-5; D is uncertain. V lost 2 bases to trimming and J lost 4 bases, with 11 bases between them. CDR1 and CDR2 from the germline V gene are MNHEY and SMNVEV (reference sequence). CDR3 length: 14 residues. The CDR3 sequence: CASSLGPLGETQYF. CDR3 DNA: TGTGCCAGCAGTTTAGGTCCCCTGGGAGAGACCCAGTACTTC.

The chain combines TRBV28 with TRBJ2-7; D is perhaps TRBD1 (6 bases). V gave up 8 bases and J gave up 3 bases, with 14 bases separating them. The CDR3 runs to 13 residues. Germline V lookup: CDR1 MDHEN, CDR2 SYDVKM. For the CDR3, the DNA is TGTGCCAGCTGTGGTCAGGGGCACTACGAGCAGTACTTC. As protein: CASCGQGHYEQYF.

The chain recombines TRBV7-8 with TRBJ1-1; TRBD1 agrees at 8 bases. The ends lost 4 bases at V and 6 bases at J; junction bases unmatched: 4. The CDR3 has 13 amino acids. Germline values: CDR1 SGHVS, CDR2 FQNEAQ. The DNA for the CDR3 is TGTGCCAGCAGCTCAATGGACAGGGCTGAAGCTTTCTTT. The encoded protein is CASSSMDRAEAFF.

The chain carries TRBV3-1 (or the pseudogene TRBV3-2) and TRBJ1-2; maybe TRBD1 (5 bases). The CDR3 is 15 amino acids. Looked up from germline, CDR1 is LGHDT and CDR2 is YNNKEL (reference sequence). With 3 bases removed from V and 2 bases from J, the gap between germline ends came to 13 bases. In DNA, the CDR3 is TGTGCCAGCAGCCACCTGAGGCGGGGGAACTATGGCTACACCTTC. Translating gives CASSHLRRGNYGYTF.